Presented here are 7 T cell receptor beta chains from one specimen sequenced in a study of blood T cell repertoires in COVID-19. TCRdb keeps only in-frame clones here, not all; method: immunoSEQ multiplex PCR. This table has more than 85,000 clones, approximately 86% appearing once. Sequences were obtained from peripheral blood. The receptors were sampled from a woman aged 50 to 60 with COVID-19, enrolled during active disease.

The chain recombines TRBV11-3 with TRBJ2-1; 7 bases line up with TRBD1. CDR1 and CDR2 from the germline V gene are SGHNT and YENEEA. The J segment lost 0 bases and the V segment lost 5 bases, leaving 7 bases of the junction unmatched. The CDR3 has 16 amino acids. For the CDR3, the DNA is TGTGCCAGCAGCGTACGGGACAGAAGCTCCTACAATGAGCAGTTCTTC. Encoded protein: CASSVRDRSSYNEQFF.

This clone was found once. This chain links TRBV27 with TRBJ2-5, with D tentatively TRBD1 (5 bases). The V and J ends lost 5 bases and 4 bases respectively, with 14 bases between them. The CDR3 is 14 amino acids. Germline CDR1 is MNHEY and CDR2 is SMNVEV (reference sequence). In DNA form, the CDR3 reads TGTGCCAGCAGTCGCAAAGGGGTAGGAGAGACCCAGTACTTC. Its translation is CASSRKGVGETQYF.

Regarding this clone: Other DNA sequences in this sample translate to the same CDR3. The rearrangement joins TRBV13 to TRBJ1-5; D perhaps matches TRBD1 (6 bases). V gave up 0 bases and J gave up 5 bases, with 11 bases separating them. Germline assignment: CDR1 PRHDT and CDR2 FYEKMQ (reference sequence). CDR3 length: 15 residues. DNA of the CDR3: TGTGCCAGCAGCTTAGGTAGGGGGGGCGATCAGCCCCAGCATTTT. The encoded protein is CASSLGRGGDQPQHF.

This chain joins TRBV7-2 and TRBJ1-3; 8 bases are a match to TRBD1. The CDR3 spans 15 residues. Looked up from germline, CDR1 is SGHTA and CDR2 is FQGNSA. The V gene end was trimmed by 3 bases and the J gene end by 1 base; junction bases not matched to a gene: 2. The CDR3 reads CASSFQGASGNTIYF. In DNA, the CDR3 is TGTGCCAGCAGCTTTCAGGGGGCGTCTGGAAACACCATATATTTT.

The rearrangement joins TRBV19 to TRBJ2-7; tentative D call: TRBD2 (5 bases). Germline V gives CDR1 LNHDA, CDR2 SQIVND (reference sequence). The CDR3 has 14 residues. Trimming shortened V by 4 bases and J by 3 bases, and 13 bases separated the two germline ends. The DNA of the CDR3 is TGTGCCAGTAGTAATAGAGGGCAGAACTACGAGCAGTACTTC. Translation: CASSNRGQNYEQYF.

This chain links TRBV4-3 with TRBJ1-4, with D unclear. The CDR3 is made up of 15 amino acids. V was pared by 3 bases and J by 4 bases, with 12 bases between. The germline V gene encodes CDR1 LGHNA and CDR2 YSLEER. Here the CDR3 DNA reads TGCGCCAGCAGCCAGGGTGGAGTGAGTAATGAAAAACTGTTTTTT. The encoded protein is CASSQGGVSNEKLFF.

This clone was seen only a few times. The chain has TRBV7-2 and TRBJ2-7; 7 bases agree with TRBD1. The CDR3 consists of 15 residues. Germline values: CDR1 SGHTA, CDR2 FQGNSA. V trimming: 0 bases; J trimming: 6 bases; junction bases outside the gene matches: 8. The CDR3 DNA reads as TGTGCCAGCAGCTTAGCGCGGGCCACAGGGGTCGAGCAGTACTTC. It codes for CASSLARATGVEQYF.